Reported below is one T cell receptor beta chain. Anyone with autoimmune disease history or systemic immunosuppression was excluded. V lost 7 bases to trimming and J lost 2 bases, with 8 bases between them. The CDR3 runs to 12 residues. Germline CDR1 reads SGHVS; CDR2 reads FQNEAQ. Only in-frame clones appear in the TCRdb table, and some are missing; sequencing was by immunoSEQ multiplex PCR. The table lists tens of thousands of clones, about 80% of them singletons, with about 5.5% in the top ten. The data stem from a study of OX40 agonist ivuxolimab in advanced cancers. As for the study in general: Patients received ivuxolimab, an intravenous treatment, every 2 weeks at 0.01 to 10 mg/kg. Eligibility admitted prior anti-PD-1, anti-PD-L1 or anti-CTLA-4 therapy; about 39% had some.

J is TRBJ2-5 and V is TRBV7-8, with TRBD2 as a possible D gene (5 bases). This specimen was CD4+ or CD8+ T cells sorted from blood, taken in a trial of the OX40 agonist ivuxolimab. The sequence derives from an adult with an advanced solid tumor such as melanoma, head and neck, liver or kidney cancer. Here the CDR3 reads CASIPGQETQYF. The CDR3 region has the DNA TGTGCCAGCATACCGGGGCAAGAGACCCAGTACTTC.